The rows below give T cell receptor beta chains drawn from one sample of a study of a mutant IDH1 vaccine in newly diagnosed glioma. Repertoires were generated with immunoSEQ multiplex PCR, while TCRdb's copy carries only in-frame clones and drops some. The profile shows tens of thousands of clones, roughly 84% of them singletons. Antigen specificity for these receptors is unknown. Here the sequenced sample was PBMCs, taken from a glioma patient whose treatment included an IDH1 peptide vaccine. These receptors all stem from a woman aged 45-59 years with glioma. Both conserved end residues are part of each CDR3. A D gene is named only where the DNA matches it firmly. Not all rows give a size; the values are once, few, many and, for expanded clones, a class.

abundance: NA
d_gene: NA
v_gene: TRBV19
j_gene: TRBJ1-1
CDR3aa: CASSPHFTGLEAFF
CDR3nt: TGTGCCAGTAGTCCCCATTTTACCGGGCTTGAAGCTTTCTTT

abundance: NA
d_gene: NA
v_gene: TRBV21-1
j_gene: TRBJ2-5
CDR3aa: CASSKGHLWTQYF
CDR3nt: TGTGCCAGCAGCAAGGGCCACTTGTGGACCCAGTACTTC

abundance: NA
d_gene: NA
v_gene: TRBV5-1
j_gene: TRBJ2-7
CDR3aa: CASSLALDGDEQYF
CDR3nt: TGCGCCAGCAGCTTGGCCCTGGACGGTGACGAGCAGTACTTC

abundance: once
d_gene: TRBD1
v_gene: TRBV9
j_gene: TRBJ1-5
CDR3aa: CASSSSTGGNQPQHF
CDR3nt: TGTGCCAGCAGCTCGTCGACAGGGGGCAATCAGCCCCAGCATTTT

abundance: NA
d_gene: NA
v_gene: TRBV5-4
j_gene: TRBJ1-1
CDR3aa: CASSLVGAQNTEAFF
CDR3nt: TGTGCCAGCAGCTTGGTCGGGGCTCAGAACACTGAAGCTTTCTTT

abundance: NA
d_gene: NA
v_gene: TRBV4-1
j_gene: TRBJ1-4
CDR3aa: CASSPTVATNEKLFF
CDR3nt: TGCGCCAGCAGCCCGACGGTTGCAACTAATGAAAAACTGTTTTTT

abundance: NA
d_gene: TRBD1
v_gene: TRBV18
j_gene: TRBJ1-1
CDR3aa: CASSPLGQGARAEAFF
CDR3nt: TGTGCCAGCTCACCCCTAGGGCAGGGGGCGAGGGCTGAAGCTTTCTTT

abundance: NA
d_gene: TRBD1
v_gene: TRBV2
j_gene: TRBJ1-2
CDR3aa: CASTIPPTGPDGYTF
CDR3nt: TGTGCCAGCACCATCCCGCCGACAGGGCCGGATGGCTACACCTTC

abundance: NA
d_gene: NA
v_gene: TRBV5-1
j_gene: TRBJ1-1
CDR3aa: CASSLLPGLGNTEAFF
CDR3nt: TGCGCCAGCAGCTTGCTTCCTGGCCTAGGGAACACTGAAGCTTTCTTT

abundance: NA
d_gene: NA
v_gene: TRBV6-4
j_gene: TRBJ1-5
CDR3aa: CASSDSRYSNQPQHF
CDR3nt: TGTGCCAGCAGTGACTCCAGGTATAGCAATCAGCCCCAGCATTTT

abundance: NA
d_gene: NA
v_gene: TRBV27
j_gene: TRBJ2-7
CDR3aa: CASSLSGIYEQYF
CDR3nt: TGTGCCAGCAGTTTATCTGGGATCTACGAGCAGTACTTC

abundance: NA
d_gene: TRBD1
v_gene: TRBV6-5
j_gene: TRBJ1-6
CDR3aa: CASRKGRDRGSPLHF
CDR3nt: TGTGCCAGCAGGAAAGGAAGGGACAGGGGTTCACCCCTCCACTTT

abundance: NA
d_gene: NA
v_gene: TRBV10-3
j_gene: TRBJ2-5
CDR3aa: CAIRTSGQQETQYF
CDR3nt: TGTGCCATCCGGACGTCAGGACAGCAAGAGACCCAGTACTTC

abundance: NA
d_gene: NA
v_gene: TRBV11-2
j_gene: TRBJ1-1
CDR3aa: CASSPGLNTEAFF
CDR3nt: TGTGCCAGCAGCCCGGGTTTGAACACTGAAGCTTTCTTT

abundance: NA
d_gene: NA
v_gene: TRBV7-2
j_gene: TRBJ1-2
CDR3aa: CASSLWGPGADGYTF
CDR3nt: TGTGCCAGCAGCTTATGGGGCCCTGGAGCGGATGGCTACACCTTC

abundance: once
d_gene: NA
v_gene: TRBV5-4
j_gene: TRBJ1-6
CDR3aa: CASSSWEGYNSPLHF
CDR3nt: TGTGCCAGCAGCTCCTGGGAGGGATATAATTCACCCCTCCACTTT

abundance: NA
d_gene: TRBD2
v_gene: TRBV30
j_gene: TRBJ2-7
CDR3aa: CAWGLGTSFDEQYF
CDR3nt: TGTGCCTGGGGGCTCGGGACTAGCTTTGACGAGCAGTACTTC

abundance: few
d_gene: TRBD1
v_gene: TRBV2
j_gene: TRBJ1-1
CDR3aa: CASSQGAVVTEAFF
CDR3nt: TGTGCCAGCAGTCAGGGGGCGGTGGTGACTGAAGCTTTCTTT

abundance: NA
d_gene: NA
v_gene: TRBV6-5
j_gene: TRBJ1-5
CDR3aa: CASSLVRGQPQHF
CDR3nt: TGTGCCAGCAGCCTGGTTAGAGGTCAGCCCCAGCATTTT

abundance: NA
d_gene: NA
v_gene: TRBV6-6
j_gene: TRBJ2-1
CDR3aa: CASSSPTFWWEQFF
CDR3nt: TGTGCCAGCAGTTCTCCGACATTCTGGTGGGAGCAGTTCTTC

abundance: NA
d_gene: NA
v_gene: TRBV5-6
j_gene: TRBJ2-5
CDR3aa: CASSFSGRQTQYF
CDR3nt: TGTGCCAGCAGCTTTAGCGGACGACAGACCCAGTACTTC

abundance: NA
d_gene: NA
v_gene: TRBV6-1
j_gene: TRBJ2-1
CDR3aa: CASSGRVEQFF
CDR3nt: TGTGCCAGCAGTGGACGGGTGGAGCAGTTCTTC

abundance: NA
d_gene: NA
v_gene: TRBV7-8
j_gene: TRBJ1-2
CDR3aa: CASSSSVGRGVYGYTF
CDR3nt: TGTGCCAGCAGCTCGTCTGTGGGCAGGGGCGTCTATGGCTACACCTTC

abundance: NA
d_gene: NA
v_gene: TRBV14
j_gene: TRBJ2-3
CDR3aa: CASSRLERTDTQYF
CDR3nt: TGTGCCAGCAGCCGACTAGAACGCACAGATACGCAGTATTTT

abundance: NA
d_gene: NA
v_gene: TRBV29-1
j_gene: TRBJ2-2
CDR3aa: CSVTGAGAGTGELFF
CDR3nt: TGCAGCGTAACCGGAGCCGGGGCCGGCACCGGGGAGCTGTTTTTT

abundance: few
d_gene: TRBD1
v_gene: TRBV5-6
j_gene: TRBJ2-7
CDR3aa: CASSLGQGVYEQYF
CDR3nt: TGTGCCAGCAGCTTGGGACAGGGAGTCTACGAGCAGTACTTC

abundance: NA
d_gene: NA
v_gene: TRBV7-2
j_gene: TRBJ1-5
CDR3aa: CASSFTHGNQPQHF
CDR3nt: TGTGCCAGCAGCTTTACGCACGGCAATCAGCCCCAGCATTTT

abundance: once
d_gene: TRBD2
v_gene: TRBV7-6
j_gene: TRBJ2-2
CDR3aa: CASSKGLAGRTGELFF
CDR3nt: TGTGCCAGCAGCAAGGGACTAGCGGGGCGGACCGGGGAGCTGTTTTTT

abundance: NA
d_gene: NA
v_gene: TRBV28
j_gene: TRBJ1-2
CDR3aa: CASSEHSKLFYGYTF
CDR3nt: TGTGCCAGCAGTGAACACAGCAAACTTTTCTATGGCTACACCTTC

abundance: once
d_gene: TRBD2
v_gene: TRBV7-2
j_gene: TRBJ2-1
CDR3aa: CASSLASGGYDNEQFF
CDR3nt: TGTGCCAGCAGCTTGGCTAGCGGGGGGTATGACAATGAGCAGTTCTTC

abundance: NA
d_gene: TRBD1
v_gene: TRBV5-4
j_gene: TRBJ2-1
CDR3aa: CASSFGQGHNEQFF
CDR3nt: TGTGCCAGCAGCTTCGGACAGGGTCACAATGAGCAGTTCTTC

abundance: NA
d_gene: NA
v_gene: TRBV5-6
j_gene: TRBJ2-3
CDR3aa: CASSLSQITDTQYF
CDR3nt: TGTGCCAGCAGCTTGTCGCAAATCACAGATACGCAGTATTTT

abundance: NA
d_gene: NA
v_gene: TRBV5-6
j_gene: TRBJ1-1
CDR3aa: CASSLGQEAFF
CDR3nt: TGTGCCAGCAGCTTAGGACAGGAAGCTTTCTTT

abundance: few
d_gene: NA
v_gene: TRBV29-1
j_gene: TRBJ1-1
CDR3aa: CSFTDGGNTEAFF
CDR3nt: TGCAGCTTTACTGACGGGGGAAACACTGAAGCTTTCTTT

abundance: NA
d_gene: TRBD1
v_gene: TRBV7-2
j_gene: TRBJ1-3
CDR3aa: CASSFSDRVSGNTIYF
CDR3nt: TGTGCCAGCAGCTTTTCGGACAGGGTCTCTGGAAACACCATATATTTT

abundance: NA
d_gene: NA
v_gene: TRBV30
j_gene: TRBJ1-6
CDR3aa: CASNPDEKNSPLHF
CDR3nt: TGTGCCTCCAACCCAGACGAGAAGAATTCACCCCTCCACTTT

abundance: NA
d_gene: TRBD1
v_gene: TRBV28
j_gene: TRBJ1-4
CDR3aa: CASSSQGPVSNEKLFF
CDR3nt: TGTGCCAGCAGCTCACAGGGGCCCGTCTCTAATGAAAAACTGTTTTTT

abundance: NA
d_gene: TRBD1
v_gene: TRBV27
j_gene: TRBJ2-7
CDR3aa: CASSPDRVGEQYF
CDR3nt: TGTGCCAGCAGTCCCGACAGGGTAGGCGAGCAGTACTTC

abundance: NA
d_gene: TRBD1
v_gene: TRBV9
j_gene: TRBJ1-1
CDR3aa: CASSPGDRDNAEAFF
CDR3nt: TGTGCCAGCAGCCCCGGGGACAGGGACAACGCTGAAGCTTTCTTT

abundance: NA
d_gene: NA
v_gene: TRBV19
j_gene: TRBJ1-2
CDR3aa: CASSIPTGRYGYTF
CDR3nt: TGTGCCAGTAGTATCCCTACAGGGAGATATGGCTACACCTTC

abundance: NA
d_gene: NA
v_gene: TRBV28
j_gene: TRBJ1-5
CDR3aa: CASSLRGGEDQPQHF
CDR3nt: TGTGCCAGCAGTTTGCGCGGGGGCGAGGATCAGCCCCAGCATTTT

abundance: few
d_gene: NA
v_gene: TRBV4-2
j_gene: TRBJ1-4
CDR3aa: CASSQGDRDREKLFF
CDR3nt: TGTGCCAGCAGCCAAGGGGATCGTGACAGGGAAAAACTGTTTTTT

abundance: few
d_gene: NA
v_gene: TRBV7-9
j_gene: TRBJ1-1
CDR3aa: CASSLLGSGAFF
CDR3nt: TGTGCCAGCAGCTTATTAGGAAGTGGAGCTTTCTTT

abundance: NA
d_gene: NA
v_gene: TRBV29-1
j_gene: TRBJ2-7
CDR3aa: CSVSRYSGNEQYF
CDR3nt: TGCAGCGTTAGTCGGTATTCCGGGAACGAGCAGTACTTC

abundance: once
d_gene: NA
v_gene: TRBV2
j_gene: TRBJ1-5
CDR3aa: CASSPRGSSYQPQHF
CDR3nt: TGTGCCAGCAGTCCCCGTGGGTCAAGTTATCAGCCCCAGCATTTT

abundance: NA
d_gene: NA
v_gene: TRBV5-1
j_gene: TRBJ2-5
CDR3aa: CASSLNGRAQETQYF
CDR3nt: TGCGCCAGCAGCTTGAATGGCAGGGCCCAAGAGACCCAGTACTTC

abundance: NA
d_gene: NA
v_gene: TRBV7-2
j_gene: TRBJ1-4
CDR3aa: CASSLARSTNEKLFF
CDR3nt: TGTGCCAGCAGCTTAGCCAGATCAACTAATGAAAAACTGTTTTTT

abundance: few
d_gene: TRBD1
v_gene: TRBV7-2
j_gene: TRBJ1-1
CDR3aa: CASSLEGATEAFF
CDR3nt: TGTGCCAGCAGCTTAGAGGGGGCGACTGAAGCTTTCTTT

abundance: NA
d_gene: NA
v_gene: TRBV7-8
j_gene: TRBJ1-1
CDR3aa: CASSLAPGAGGSTEAFF
CDR3nt: TGTGCCAGCAGCTTAGCCCCGGGGGCGGGAGGATCTACTGAAGCTTTCTTT

abundance: NA
d_gene: NA
v_gene: TRBV13
j_gene: TRBJ1-1
CDR3aa: CASSLGDGVTEAFF
CDR3nt: TGTGCCAGCAGTTTGGGGGACGGTGTCACTGAAGCTTTCTTT

abundance: once
d_gene: TRBD1
v_gene: TRBV10-3
j_gene: TRBJ1-1
CDR3aa: CAIRSTGVNTEAFF
CDR3nt: TGTGCCATCAGATCGACAGGGGTGAACACTGAAGCTTTCTTT

abundance: NA
d_gene: NA
v_gene: TRBV5-5
j_gene: TRBJ1-2
CDR3aa: CASSLGRRGGYTF
CDR3nt: TGTGCCAGCAGCTTGGGGCGGCGGGGTGGCTACACCTTC

abundance: NA
d_gene: NA
v_gene: TRBV5-1
j_gene: TRBJ1-2
CDR3aa: CASSLASYGYTF
CDR3nt: TGCGCCAGCAGCTTGGCTAGCTATGGCTACACCTTC

abundance: NA
d_gene: NA
v_gene: TRBV2
j_gene: TRBJ1-6
CDR3aa: CASSESDVAGSPLHF
CDR3nt: TGTGCCAGCAGTGAGTCCGACGTGGCAGGGTCACCCCTCCACTTT

abundance: NA
d_gene: NA
v_gene: TRBV19
j_gene: TRBJ1-1
CDR3aa: CASGGQRNTEAFF
CDR3nt: TGTGCCAGTGGTGGACAGAGGAACACTGAAGCTTTCTTT

abundance: NA
d_gene: NA
v_gene: TRBV7-3
j_gene: TRBJ1-3
CDR3aa: CASSSPQGFGNTIYF
CDR3nt: TGTGCCAGCAGCTCCCCACAGGGCTTTGGAAACACCATATATTTT

abundance: NA
d_gene: NA
v_gene: TRBV6-5
j_gene: TRBJ2-7
CDR3aa: CASSYSTGANYEQYF
CDR3nt: TGTGCCAGCAGTTACTCGACAGGAGCCAACTACGAGCAGTACTTC

abundance: NA
d_gene: NA
v_gene: TRBV29-1
j_gene: TRBJ1-1
CDR3aa: CSVALGAEAFF
CDR3nt: TGCAGCGTCGCCCTAGGGGCTGAAGCTTTCTTT

abundance: few
d_gene: TRBD2
v_gene: TRBV18
j_gene: TRBJ2-2
CDR3aa: CASSPRTSGANTGELFF
CDR3nt: TGTGCCAGCTCACCCCGGACTAGCGGGGCAAACACCGGGGAGCTGTTTTTT

abundance: NA
d_gene: NA
v_gene: TRBV5-4
j_gene: TRBJ2-7
CDR3aa: CASSFTGSEQYF
CDR3nt: TGTGCCAGCAGTTTTACAGGGAGCGAGCAGTACTTC